Sequencing of this TCR beta chain was carried out in a study of low-dose radiotherapy and immunotherapy resistance in tumors. Study as a whole: A dose of 1 Gy per fraction every two weeks went to Cohort 2, totaling 13 Gy over 26 weeks. While receiving nivolumab 240 mg every two weeks, patients also received ipilimumab 1 mg/kg every six weeks, both intravenously.

There are many counts of this clonotype. Covering alpha and beta chains, TRAV- and TRBV-specific primers were used for the first-strand cDNA. Amplification of TCRs used a constant-region primer and V-primer adapter for roughly 21 PCR cycles. In vitro transcription served to amplify the mRNA that had been isolated. TCRdb redid the calling of the reads with MiXCR, one entry per CDR3 protein. The sample holds some 94,000 distinct CDR3 sequences, roughly 19% seen once. As for time point: after trial treatment. Treatment indicated: LDRT plus nivolumab, ipilimumab, low-dose cyclophosphamide and aspirin (RACIN trial). The germline V gene has CDR1 SGHRS and CDR2 YFSETQ. J was trimmed by 2 bases and V by 4 bases; bases with no gene match: 6. The CDR3 runs to 15 residues.

The sample consisted of PBMCs, taken after low-dose radiotherapy plus immunotherapy. The TCR comes from a female donor with ovarian cancer. J is TRBJ2-7 and V is TRBV5-1, with 10 bases lining up with TRBD1. CDR3 region: CASSIPGTGAYEQYF. The DNA for the CDR3 is TGCGCCAGCAGCATCCCCGGGACAGGGGCCTACGAGCAGTACTTC.